This record covers a single T cell receptor (beta chain). Its specificity is unknown. These data come from a study of T cell responses to AZD1222 COVID-19 vaccine. The junction had 2 bases not matched to a gene; V was cut back by 6 bases and J by 5 bases. CDR3 length: 13 residues. CDR1 is SGHNT, CDR2 YYREEE, per germline (reference sequence). Some clones are missing from TCRdb's copy, which holds only in-frame ones; the method was immunoSEQ multiplex PCR. This table has 90,000 to 110,000 clones, around 76% appearing once. Study results and limitations: Elevations in Spike-specific TCR breadth and depth followed administration of two AZD1222 doses. The study found vaccine-associated CD4 TCRs spanning spike, dominant at 160-218 and 743-854.

The J gene is TRBJ1-6, the V gene TRBV5-4; 7 bases are shared with TRBD1. The receptor was isolated from an adult in good health. Specimen: peripheral blood, collected on day 0 of AZD1222 vaccination. This chain's CDR3 is CASTGTDNSPLHF. The CDR3 bases are TGTGCCAGCACCGGGACAGATAATTCACCCCTCCACTTT.